This entry features one T cell receptor (beta chain) sequence. The clone's antigen remains unknown. The sample holds no much larger clone one base away, and base qualities are not on file. Including cysteine and phenylalanine, the CDR3 has 15 amino acids. Only the CDR3 region is kept as DNA, spanning 45 bases read in frame from base 1. From V the trimming removes 2 bases and from J it removes 3 bases, while the gene matches leave 6 bases of the junction unaccounted for. The CDR1 and CDR2 encoded by the germline V gene (reference sequence) are SEHNR and FQNEAQ. In the ophthalmopathy patients, disease was moderately to severely active, with a Clinical Activity Score of 3 or more, a NOSPECS grade of 4 or more, and a duration of less than 3 months. Exclusion was applied to patients with uncontrolled infections, other autoimmune diseases, pregnancy or lactation. Diagnoses were based on clinical symptoms, serum thyroxine and TRAb, thyroid ultrasound and orbital computed tomography. Ficoll-Paque density gradient centrifugation was used to isolate PBMCs from approximately 10 ml of fresh peripheral blood. Trizol reagent was used to extract total RNA, and RNA quality was then checked on an Agilent 2100 Bioanalyzer.

The sample originates from a study of T cells in Graves' hyperthyroidism and ophthalmopathy (dated by TCRdb to about 2019). Regarding the complete study: Peripheral blood samples were taken at the time of initial diagnosis, prior to any treatment. A discovery cohort of 95 to 100 patients, roughly 43 with Graves' ophthalmopathy and 55 to 65 with stable Graves' hyperthyroidism, was used to find distinguishing TCR V-J signatures. Prospective prediction of ophthalmopathy was tested in an independent validation cohort consisting of 18 to 20 hyperthyroidism patients and over 15 patients who later progressed to ophthalmopathy. The approximately 100 discovery patients were randomly divided into training and test sets at a 7:3 ratio. In addition, the study compared T-cell repertoires in thyroid tissue and in blood from about 6 Graves' hyperthyroidism patients. After sampling, hyperthyroidism patients received methimazole starting at 30 mg daily, and ophthalmopathy patients received high-dose intravenous methylprednisolone. TCR Vbeta CDR3 sequencing of fewer than 150 peripheral blood samples (about 45 ophthalmopathy, about 74 hyperthyroidism and roughly 17 progressor patients) is reported in the paper.

The paper's findings and limits, for the study overall: Most expanded thyroid clonotypes (frequency above 0.001) were also detected in blood, a finding suggesting that blood repertoires may reflect thyroid immune responses. A model built on a 13 V-J signature distinguished ophthalmopathy from stable hyperthyroidism, reaching approximately 89% sensitivity and 81.08% specificity in cross-validation and 80%/75% in testing. No statistical method was used to set the sample size in advance, and investigators knew the group allocation. In validation, the model predicted progression to ophthalmopathy a median of around six months before onset, with around 70% sensitivity and roughly 72% specificity.

The TCR beta CDR3 regions were amplified from the RNA transcripts. For the first round of RT-PCR on the TCR CDR3, the HTBI primer set was used together with the Qiagen OneStep RT-PCR kit. Libraries were constructed in a second round of multiplex PCR, after which size selection and purification were performed. Paired-end sequencing of the libraries was performed with 100 bp reads on an Illumina HiSeq2000. In the paper's pipeline: SOAPnuke was used to process the raw data, removing reads that contained adapters or uncalled bases, had a mean Phred below 15, or lacked an exact match to the constant primer or identifier. High-quality paired reads were merged using COPE v1.2.5, and each unique nucleotide sequence was defined as a clonotype. Clonotypes were aligned to IMGT TRBV, TRBD and TRBJ reference segments using MiTCR v1.1. Analysis was restricted to V-J combinations with a frequency above 0.0001, which covered roughly 99% of repertoires. A TCS score was defined as the ratio between F50 (clonal expansion) and ExV (chaos), using BLOSUM62-based TCRdist between CDR3 peptides within each V-J. Welch's t-statistics and random forest reduced roughly 540 V-J features to fewer than 15, which were used in a naive Bayes classifier (R e1071). Starting from the raw public reads, TCRdb applied fastp trimming at Q25, assembled clones with MiXCR and retained in-frame beta chains. Rows are unified per CDR3 protein, each entry keeping the most common DNA and genes. The V and J calls, along with clone size, are taken from TCRdb and not from the paper's own processing. Recorded for this sample are 200,000 to 250,000 distinct CDR3 sequences; more than 20% of them occurred a single time. Roughly 32% of the sample belongs to the ten largest clones.

The chain is assembled from TRBV7-9 and TRBJ1-2; the central 7 bases match TRBD1. Specimen: blood. This receptor was obtained from a woman aged 40 to 50 with Graves' ophthalmopathy. The bases read TGTGCCAGCAGCTTAAAGGGGGCGACAGACTATGGCTACACCTTC. This codes for CASSLKGATDYGYTF.